The present T cell receptor (beta chain) was sequenced within a study of blood T cells in healthy people across ages. Study-level results: Donor CMV infection status was unknown, possibly confounding age-related changes in expanded clonotypes. Unsorted PBMCs prevented conclusive naive versus antigen-experienced comparison.

Comments on this clonotype: Its antigen is unknown.

CDR1 and CDR2 from the germline V gene are SGHRS and YFSETQ. The germline V and J ends were trimmed by 0 bases and 5 bases, with 12 bases remaining between them. CDR3 length equals 15 residues. Next came a second PCR, run for about 7 to 12 cycles, which used a sample-barcoded 5' primer along with a J-beta primer mix. Each CDR3 protein is one row after TCRdb ran MiXCR on the 5' RACE reads. The sample lists 600,000 to 1,000,000 distinct CDR3 sequences; more than 45% were seen once. Donors were healthy Caucasian individuals from Russia aged about 6 to 90. This receptor was identified in a man aged 30-40 years in good health. Specimen: blood. The genes are TRBV5-1 and TRBJ2-1; D may match TRBD1 or TRBD2 (5 bases each). The CDR3 spells CASSLGAGSNNEQFF. The CDR3 region has the DNA TGCGCCAGCAGCTTGGGGGCAGGGAGCAACAATGAGCAGTTCTTC.